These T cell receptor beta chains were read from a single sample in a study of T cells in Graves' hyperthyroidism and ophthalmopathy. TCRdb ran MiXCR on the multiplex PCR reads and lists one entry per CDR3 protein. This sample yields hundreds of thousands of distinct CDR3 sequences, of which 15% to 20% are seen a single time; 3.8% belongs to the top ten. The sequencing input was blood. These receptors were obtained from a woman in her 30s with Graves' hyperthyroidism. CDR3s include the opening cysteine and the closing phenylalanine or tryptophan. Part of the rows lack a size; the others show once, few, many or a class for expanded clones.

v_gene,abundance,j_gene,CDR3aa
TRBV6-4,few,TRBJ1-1,CASSVSQGSPEAFF
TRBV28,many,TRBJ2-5,CASSLGLAGEGGQETQYF
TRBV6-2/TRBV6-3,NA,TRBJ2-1,CASSYYVGTGINEQFF
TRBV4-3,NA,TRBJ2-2,CASSQRLAGAQGTGELFF
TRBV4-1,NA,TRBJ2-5,CASSQERKETQYF
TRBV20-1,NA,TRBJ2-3,CSARDGTSGRSDTQYF
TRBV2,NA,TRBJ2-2,CASSVEGAGNTGEPFF
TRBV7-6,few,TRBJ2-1,CASSLAGLVYNEQFF
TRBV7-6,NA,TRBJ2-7,CASSRQDRDEQYF
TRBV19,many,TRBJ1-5,CASWEGAGQPQHF
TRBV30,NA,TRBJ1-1,CAWSSKEFANTEAFF
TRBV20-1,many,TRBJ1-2,CSAREGQGRGYTF
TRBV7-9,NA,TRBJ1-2,CASSFGEINYGYTF
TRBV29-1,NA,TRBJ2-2,CSVGQMNTGELFF